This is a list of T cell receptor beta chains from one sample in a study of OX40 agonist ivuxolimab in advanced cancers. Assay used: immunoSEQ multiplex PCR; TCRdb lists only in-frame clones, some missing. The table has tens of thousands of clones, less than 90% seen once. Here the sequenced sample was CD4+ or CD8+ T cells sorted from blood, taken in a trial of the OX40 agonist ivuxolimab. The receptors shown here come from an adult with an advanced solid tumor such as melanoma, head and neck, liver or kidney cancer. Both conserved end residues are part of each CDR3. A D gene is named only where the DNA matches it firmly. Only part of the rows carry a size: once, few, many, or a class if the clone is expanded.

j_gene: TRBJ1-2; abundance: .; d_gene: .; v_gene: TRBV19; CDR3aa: CASSKQEIYGYTF; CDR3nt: TGTGCCAGTAGTAAACAGGAGATCTATGGCTACACCTTC
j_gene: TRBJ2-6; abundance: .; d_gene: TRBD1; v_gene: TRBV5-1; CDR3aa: CASSPGTGGGGANVLTF; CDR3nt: TGCGCCAGCAGCCCGGGGACAGGGGGCGGTGGGGCCAACGTCCTGACTTTC
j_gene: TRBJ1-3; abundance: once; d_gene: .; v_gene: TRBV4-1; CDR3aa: CASSQDQQGRGGNTIYF; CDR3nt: TGCGCCAGCAGCCAAGATCAGCAGGGGCGCGGGGGAAACACCATATATTTT
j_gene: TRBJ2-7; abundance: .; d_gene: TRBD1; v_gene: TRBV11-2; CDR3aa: CASSLGVDRVYEQYF; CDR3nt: TGTGCCAGCAGCTTAGGGGTCGACAGGGTCTACGAGCAGTACTTC
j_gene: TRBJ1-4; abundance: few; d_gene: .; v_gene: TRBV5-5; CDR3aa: CASSWEGLMNEKLFF; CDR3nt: TGTGCCAGCAGCTGGGAGGGGCTCATGAATGAAAAACTGTTTTTT
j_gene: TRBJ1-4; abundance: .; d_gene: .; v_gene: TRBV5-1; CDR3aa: CASSFRQNTNEKLFF; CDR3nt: TGCGCCAGCAGCTTCCGACAGAATACAAATGAAAAACTGTTTTTT
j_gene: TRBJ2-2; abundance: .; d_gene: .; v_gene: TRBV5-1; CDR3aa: CASSRTFTGNTGELFF; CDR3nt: TGCGCCAGCAGCCGGACCTTCACAGGGAACACCGGGGAGCTGTTTTTT
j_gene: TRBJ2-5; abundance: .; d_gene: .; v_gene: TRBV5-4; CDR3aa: CASSAGTNSRAQYF; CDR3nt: TGTGCCAGCAGCGCCGGGACAAACTCGCGGGCCCAGTACTTC
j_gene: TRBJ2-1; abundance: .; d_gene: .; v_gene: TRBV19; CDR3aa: CASSIQGLLSSYNEQFF; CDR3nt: TGTGCCAGTAGTATACAGGGTTTGCTTAGCTCCTACAATGAGCAGTTCTTC
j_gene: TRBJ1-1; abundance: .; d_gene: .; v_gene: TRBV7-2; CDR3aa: CASSFSQGNTEAFF; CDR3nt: TGTGCCAGCAGCTTTTCACAGGGGAACACTGAAGCTTTCTTT
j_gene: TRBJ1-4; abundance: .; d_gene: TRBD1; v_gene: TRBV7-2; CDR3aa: CASSLAPDREEKLFF; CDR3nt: TGTGCCAGCAGCTTAGCCCCAGACAGGGAGGAAAAACTGTTTTTT
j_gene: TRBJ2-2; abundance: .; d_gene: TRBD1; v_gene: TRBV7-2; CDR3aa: CASSRTGNTGELFF; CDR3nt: TGTGCCAGCAGTCGGACAGGGAACACCGGGGAGCTGTTTTTT
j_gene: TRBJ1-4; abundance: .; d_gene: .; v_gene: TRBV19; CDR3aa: CASSILTATNEKLFF; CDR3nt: TGTGCCAGTAGTATTTTAACAGCAACTAATGAAAAACTGTTTTTT
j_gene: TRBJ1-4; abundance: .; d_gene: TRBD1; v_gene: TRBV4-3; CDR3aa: CASSPTGTENEKLFF; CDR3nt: TGCGCCAGCAGCCCTACCGGGACAGAAAATGAAAAACTGTTTTTT
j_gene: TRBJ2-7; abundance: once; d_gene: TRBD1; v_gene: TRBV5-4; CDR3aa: CASSPGQGFYEQYF; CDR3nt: TGTGCCAGCAGCCCGGGACAGGGGTTCTACGAGCAGTACTTC
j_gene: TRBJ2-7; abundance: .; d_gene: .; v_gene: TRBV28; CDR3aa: CASSLDGSRLGQYF; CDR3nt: TGTGCCAGCAGTTTAGACGGGAGCAGGCTCGGGCAGTACTTC
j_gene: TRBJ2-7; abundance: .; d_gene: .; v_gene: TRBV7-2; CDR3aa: CASSLTFGYEQYF; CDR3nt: TGTGCCAGCAGCTTAACATTTGGCTACGAGCAGTACTTC
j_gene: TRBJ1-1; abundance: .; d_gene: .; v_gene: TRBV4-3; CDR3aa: CASSQDKTLTPEAFF; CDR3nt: TGCGCCAGCAGCCAAGATAAGACGTTGACCCCTGAAGCTTTCTTT
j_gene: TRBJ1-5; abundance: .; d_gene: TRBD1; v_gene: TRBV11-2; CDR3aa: CASSFNQGVQPQHF; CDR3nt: TGTGCCAGCAGCTTTAATCAGGGGGTTCAGCCCCAGCATTTT
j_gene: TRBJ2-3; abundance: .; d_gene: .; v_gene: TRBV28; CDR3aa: CASSFNRASTDTQYF; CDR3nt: TGTGCCAGCAGTTTCAACAGGGCTAGCACAGATACGCAGTATTTT
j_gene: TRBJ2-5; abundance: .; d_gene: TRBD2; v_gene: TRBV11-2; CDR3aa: CASSLDRAGGPWETQYF; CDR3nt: TGTGCCAGCAGCTTAGACAGAGCGGGGGGGCCGTGGGAGACCCAGTACTTC
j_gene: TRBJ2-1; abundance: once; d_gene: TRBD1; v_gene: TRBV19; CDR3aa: CASSIPGGSSYNEQFF; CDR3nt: TGTGCCAGTAGTATCCCAGGGGGCAGTTCCTACAATGAGCAGTTCTTC
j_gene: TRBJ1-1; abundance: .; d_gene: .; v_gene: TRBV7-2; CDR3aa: CASSRLTVMNTEAFF; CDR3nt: TGTGCCAGCAGCAGATTGACAGTAATGAACACTGAAGCTTTCTTT
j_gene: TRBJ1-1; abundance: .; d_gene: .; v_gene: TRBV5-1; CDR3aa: CASSPGPNTEAFF; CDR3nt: TGCGCCAGCAGCCCTGGACCGAACACTGAAGCTTTCTTT
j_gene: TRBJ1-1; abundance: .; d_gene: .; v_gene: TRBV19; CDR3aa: CASSIYRDTEAFF; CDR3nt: TGTGCCAGTAGTATATACCGGGACACTGAAGCTTTCTTT
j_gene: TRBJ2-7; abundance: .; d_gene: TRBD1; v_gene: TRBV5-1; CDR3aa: CASSLDRGQEQYF; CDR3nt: TGCGCCAGCAGCTTGGACAGGGGGCAAGAGCAGTACTTC
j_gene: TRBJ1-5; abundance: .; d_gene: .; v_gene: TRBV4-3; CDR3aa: CASSPTTHYSNQPQHF; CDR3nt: TGCGCCAGCAGCCCCACGACACACTATAGCAATCAGCCCCAGCATTTT
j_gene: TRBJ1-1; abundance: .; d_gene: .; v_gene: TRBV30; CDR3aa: CAWSVRGEAFF; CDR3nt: TGTGCCTGGAGTGTAAGGGGTGAAGCTTTCTTT
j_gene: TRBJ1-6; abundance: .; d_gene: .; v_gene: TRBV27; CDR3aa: CASSFGENSPLHF; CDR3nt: TGTGCCAGCAGTTTTGGGGAGAATTCACCCCTCCACTTT
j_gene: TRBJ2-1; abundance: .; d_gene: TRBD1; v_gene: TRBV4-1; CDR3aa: CASSQDRKQGNNEQFF; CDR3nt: TGCGCCAGCAGCCAAGATAGGAAACAGGGGAACAATGAGCAGTTCTTC
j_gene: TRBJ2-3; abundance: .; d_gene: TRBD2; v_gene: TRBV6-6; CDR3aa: CASRVAGATDTQYF; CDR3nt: TGTGCCAGCAGGGTAGCGGGAGCGACTGATACGCAGTATTTT
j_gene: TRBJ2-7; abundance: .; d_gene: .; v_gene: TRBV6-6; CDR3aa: CASSQQISPYEQYF; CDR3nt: TGTGCCAGCAGTCAACAGATTAGCCCCTACGAGCAGTATTTC
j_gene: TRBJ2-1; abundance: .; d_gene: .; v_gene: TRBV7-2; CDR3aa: CASSLFLGQGRNEQFF; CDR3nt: TGTGCCAGCAGCTTATTTCTGGGGCAGGGGAGGAATGAGCAGTTCTTC
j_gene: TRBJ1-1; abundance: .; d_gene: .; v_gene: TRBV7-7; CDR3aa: CASSMDLNTEAFF; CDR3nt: TGTGCCAGCAGCATGGACCTGAACACTGAAGCTTTCTTT
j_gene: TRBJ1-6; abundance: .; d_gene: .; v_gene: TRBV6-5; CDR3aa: CASNPGQYNSPLHF; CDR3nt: TGTGCCAGCAATCCTGGACAGTATAATTCACCCCTCCACTTT
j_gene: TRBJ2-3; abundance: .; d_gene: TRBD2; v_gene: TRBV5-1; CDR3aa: CASSEGLAGSTDTQYF; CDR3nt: TGCGCCAGCAGCGAGGGACTAGCGGGGAGCACAGATACGCAGTATTTT
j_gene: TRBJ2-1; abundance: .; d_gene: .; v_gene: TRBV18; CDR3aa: CASSPGASVYNEQFF; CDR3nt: TGTGCCAGCTCACCAGGGGCTAGCGTTTACAATGAGCAGTTCTTC
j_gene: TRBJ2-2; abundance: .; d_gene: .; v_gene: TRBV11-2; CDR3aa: CASSLAPHGELFF; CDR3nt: TGTGCCAGCAGCCTGGCCCCTCACGGGGAGCTGTTTTTT
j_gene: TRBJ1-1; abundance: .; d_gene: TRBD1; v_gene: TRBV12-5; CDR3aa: CASGWYRGLRTEAFF; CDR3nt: TGTGCTAGTGGTTGGTACAGGGGGTTGAGGACTGAAGCTTTCTTT
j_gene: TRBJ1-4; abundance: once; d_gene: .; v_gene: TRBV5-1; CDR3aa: CASSLQGNEKLFF; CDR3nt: TGCGCCAGCAGCTTGCAGGGTAATGAAAAACTGTTTTTT
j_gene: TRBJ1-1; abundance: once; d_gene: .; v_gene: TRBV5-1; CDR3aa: CASSLWTENTEAFF; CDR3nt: TGCGCCAGCAGCTTGTGGACAGAGAACACTGAAGCTTTCTTT
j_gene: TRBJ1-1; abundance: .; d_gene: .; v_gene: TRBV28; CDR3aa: CASSFISGVLEMNTEAFF; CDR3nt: TGTGCCAGCAGTTTCATATCAGGGGTTTTAGAGATGAACACTGAAGCTTTCTTT
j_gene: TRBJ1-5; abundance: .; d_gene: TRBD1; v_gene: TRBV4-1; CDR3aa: CASSQIGGQRNQPQHF; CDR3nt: TGCGCCAGCAGCCAGATCGGGGGACAGAGAAATCAGCCCCAGCATTTT
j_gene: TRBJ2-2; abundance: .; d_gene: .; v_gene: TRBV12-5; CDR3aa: CASGLVGGNTGELFF; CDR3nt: TGTGCTAGTGGTTTGGTAGGGGGAAACACCGGGGAGCTGTTTTTT
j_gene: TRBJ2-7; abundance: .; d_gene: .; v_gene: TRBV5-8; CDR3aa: CASSLWDTLPYEQYF; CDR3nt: TGTGCCAGCAGCTTATGGGATACACTACCCTACGAGCAGTACTTC
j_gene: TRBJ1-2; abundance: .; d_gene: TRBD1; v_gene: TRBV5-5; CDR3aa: CASSLQGADYGYTF; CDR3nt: TGTGCCAGCAGCTTGCAGGGGGCGGACTATGGCTACACCTTC